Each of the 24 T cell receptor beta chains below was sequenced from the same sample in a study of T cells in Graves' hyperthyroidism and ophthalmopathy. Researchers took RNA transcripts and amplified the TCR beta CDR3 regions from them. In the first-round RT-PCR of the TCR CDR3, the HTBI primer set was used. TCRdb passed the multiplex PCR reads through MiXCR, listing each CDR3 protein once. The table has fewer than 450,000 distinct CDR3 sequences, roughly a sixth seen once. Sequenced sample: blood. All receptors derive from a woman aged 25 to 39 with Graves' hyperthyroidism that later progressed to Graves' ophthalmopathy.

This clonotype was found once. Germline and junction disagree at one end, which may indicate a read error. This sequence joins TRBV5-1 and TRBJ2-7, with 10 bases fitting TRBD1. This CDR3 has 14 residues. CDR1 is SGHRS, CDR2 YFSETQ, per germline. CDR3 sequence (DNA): TGTGCCAGCAGCGCGGCGGGACAGGGGATCGAGCAGTACTTC. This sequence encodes CASSAAGQGIEQYF.

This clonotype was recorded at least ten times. CDR3 amino acids: CSAADRGVEMNTEAFF. In DNA, the CDR3 is TGCAGTGCTGCGGACAGGGGAGTTGAAATGAACACTGAAGCTTTCTTT. The chain couples TRBV20-1 to TRBJ1-1, with 9 nucleotides matching TRBD1. The CDR3 has 16 amino acids. Per the germline V gene, CDR1 is DFQATT and CDR2 is SNEGSKA (reference sequence). The V and J ends lost 5 bases and 0 bases, in that order; junction bases with no gene match: 10.

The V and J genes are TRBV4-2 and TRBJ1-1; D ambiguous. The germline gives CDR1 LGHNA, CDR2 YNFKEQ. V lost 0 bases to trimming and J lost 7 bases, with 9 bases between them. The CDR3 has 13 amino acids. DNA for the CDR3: TGTGCCAGCAGCCAAGATTTCGCCCTTGAAGCTTTCTTT. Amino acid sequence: CASSQDFALEAFF.

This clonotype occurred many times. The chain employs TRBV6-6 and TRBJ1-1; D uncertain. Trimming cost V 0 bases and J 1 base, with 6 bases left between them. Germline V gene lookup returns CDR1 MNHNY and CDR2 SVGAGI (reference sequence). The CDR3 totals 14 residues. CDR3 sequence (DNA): TGTGCCAGCAGTTACTCCTTGGGGAACACTGAAGCTTTCTTT. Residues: CASSYSLGNTEAFF.

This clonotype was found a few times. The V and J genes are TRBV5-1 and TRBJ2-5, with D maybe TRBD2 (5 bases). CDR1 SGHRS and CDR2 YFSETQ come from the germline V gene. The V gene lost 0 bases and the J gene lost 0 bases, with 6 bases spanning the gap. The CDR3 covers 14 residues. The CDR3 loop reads CASSLGGNQETQYF. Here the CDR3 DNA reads TGCGCCAGCAGCTTGGGAGGGAACCAAGAGACCCAGTACTTC.

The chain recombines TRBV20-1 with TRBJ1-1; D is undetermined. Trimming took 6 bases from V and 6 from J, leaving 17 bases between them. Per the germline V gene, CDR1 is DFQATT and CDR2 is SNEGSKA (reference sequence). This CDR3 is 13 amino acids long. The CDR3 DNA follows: TGCAGTGCCCAGACCGAGGACTTATCTGAAGCTTTCTTT. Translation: CSAQTEDLSEAFF.

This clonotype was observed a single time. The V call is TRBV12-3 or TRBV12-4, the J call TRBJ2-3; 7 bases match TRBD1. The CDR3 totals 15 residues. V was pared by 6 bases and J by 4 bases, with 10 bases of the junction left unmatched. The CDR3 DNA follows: TGTGCCAGCAGCAATTACAGGGGCAGTCCAGATACGCAGTATTTT. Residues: CASSNYRGSPDTQYF.

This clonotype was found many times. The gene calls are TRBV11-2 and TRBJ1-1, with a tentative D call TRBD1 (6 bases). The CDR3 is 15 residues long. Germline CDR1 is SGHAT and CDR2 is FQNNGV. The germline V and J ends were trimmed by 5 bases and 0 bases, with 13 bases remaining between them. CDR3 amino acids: CASSHGGGMNTEAFF. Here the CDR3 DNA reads TGTGCCAGCAGCCACGGAGGGGGGATGAACACTGAAGCTTTCTTT.

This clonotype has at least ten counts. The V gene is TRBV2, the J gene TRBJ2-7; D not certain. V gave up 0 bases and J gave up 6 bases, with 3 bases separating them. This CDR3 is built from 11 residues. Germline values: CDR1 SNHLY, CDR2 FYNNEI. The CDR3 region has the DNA TGTGCCAGCAGTGAAGCGGGCGAGCAGTACTTC. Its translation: CASSEAGEQYF.

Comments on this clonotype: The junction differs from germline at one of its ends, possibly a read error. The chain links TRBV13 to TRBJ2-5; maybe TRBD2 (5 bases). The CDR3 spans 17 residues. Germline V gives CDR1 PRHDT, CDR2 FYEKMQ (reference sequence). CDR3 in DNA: TGTGCCAGCAGTTTAGCGCTGTCCGGCCTCATAAGGGAGACCCAGTACTTC. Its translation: CASSLALSGLIRETQYF. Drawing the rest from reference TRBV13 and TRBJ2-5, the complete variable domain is AAGVIQSPRHLIKEKRETATLKCYPIPRHDTVYWYQQGPGQDPQFLISFYEKMQSDKGSIPDRFSAQQFSDYHSELNMSSLELGDSALYFCASSLALSGLIRETQYFGPGTRLLVL.

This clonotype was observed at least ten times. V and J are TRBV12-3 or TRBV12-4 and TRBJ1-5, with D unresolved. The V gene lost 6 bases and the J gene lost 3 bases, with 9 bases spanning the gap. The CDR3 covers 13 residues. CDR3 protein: CASRGRVNQPQHF. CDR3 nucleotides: TGTGCCAGCAGGGGCCGCGTCAATCAGCCCCAGCATTTT.

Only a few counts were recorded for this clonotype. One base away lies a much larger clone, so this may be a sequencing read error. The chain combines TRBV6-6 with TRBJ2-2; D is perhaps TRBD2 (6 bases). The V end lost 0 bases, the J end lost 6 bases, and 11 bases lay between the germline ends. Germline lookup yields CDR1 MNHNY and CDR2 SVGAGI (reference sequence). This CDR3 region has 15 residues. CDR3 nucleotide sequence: TGTGCCAGCAGTTACTCCGCGGGGACCGCCGGGGAGCTGTTTTTT. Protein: CASSYSAGTAGELFF.

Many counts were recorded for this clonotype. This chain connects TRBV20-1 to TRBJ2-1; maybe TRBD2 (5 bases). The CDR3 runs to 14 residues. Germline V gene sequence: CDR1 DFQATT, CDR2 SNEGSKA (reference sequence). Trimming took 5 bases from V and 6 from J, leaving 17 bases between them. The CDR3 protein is CSALTGSRVNEQFF. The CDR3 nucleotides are TGCAGTGCTCTCACGGGATCACGAGTCAATGAGCAGTTCTTC.

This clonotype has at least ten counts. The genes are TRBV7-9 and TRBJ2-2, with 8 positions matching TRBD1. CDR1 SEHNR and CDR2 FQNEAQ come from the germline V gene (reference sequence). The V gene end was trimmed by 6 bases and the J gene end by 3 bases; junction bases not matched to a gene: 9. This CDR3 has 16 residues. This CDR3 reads CASSPRTGRDTGELFF. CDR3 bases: TGTGCCAGCAGTCCAAGGACAGGGAGAGACACCGGGGAGCTGTTTTTT.

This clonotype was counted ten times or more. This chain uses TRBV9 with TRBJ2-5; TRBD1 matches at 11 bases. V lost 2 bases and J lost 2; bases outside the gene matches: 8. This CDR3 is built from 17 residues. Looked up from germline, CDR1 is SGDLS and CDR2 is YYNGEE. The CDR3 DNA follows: TGTGCCAGCAGCGTGGCGGCGGGACAGGGGGGACAAGAGACCCAGTACTTC. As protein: CASSVAAGQGGQETQYF.

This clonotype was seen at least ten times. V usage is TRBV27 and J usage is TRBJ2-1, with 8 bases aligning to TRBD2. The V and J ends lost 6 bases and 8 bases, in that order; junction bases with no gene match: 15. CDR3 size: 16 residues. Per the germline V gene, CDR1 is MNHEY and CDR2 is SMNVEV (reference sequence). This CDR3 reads CASSQTRTSIFDEQFF. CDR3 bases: TGTGCCAGCAGCCAAACCCGGACTAGCATCTTCGATGAGCAGTTCTTC.

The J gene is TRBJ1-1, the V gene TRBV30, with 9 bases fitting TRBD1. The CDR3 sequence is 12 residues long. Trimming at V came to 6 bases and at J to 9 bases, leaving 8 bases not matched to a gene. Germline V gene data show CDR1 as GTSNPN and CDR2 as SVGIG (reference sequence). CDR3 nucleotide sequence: TGTGCCTGCGCCGTGGGACAGGGTCAAGCTTTCTTT. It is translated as CACAVGQGQAFF.

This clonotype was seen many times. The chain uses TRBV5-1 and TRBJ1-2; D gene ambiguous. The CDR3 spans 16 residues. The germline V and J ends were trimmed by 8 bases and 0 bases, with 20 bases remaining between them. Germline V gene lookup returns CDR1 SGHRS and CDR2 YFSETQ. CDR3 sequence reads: CASSGRSWNSNYGYTF. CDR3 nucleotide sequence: TGCGCCAGTAGCGGGCGCAGCTGGAACTCTAACTATGGCTACACCTTC.

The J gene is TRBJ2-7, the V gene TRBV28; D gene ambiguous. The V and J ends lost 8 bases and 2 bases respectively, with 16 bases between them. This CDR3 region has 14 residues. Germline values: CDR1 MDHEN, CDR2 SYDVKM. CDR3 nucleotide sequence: TGTGCCAGCCACGCCTCGGACGGTGCCTACGAGCAGTACTTC. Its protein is CASHASDGAYEQYF.

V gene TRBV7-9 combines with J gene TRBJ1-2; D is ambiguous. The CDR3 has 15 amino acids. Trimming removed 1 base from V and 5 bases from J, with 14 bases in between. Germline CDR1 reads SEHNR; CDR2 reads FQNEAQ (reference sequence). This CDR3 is CASSLGEQEYYGYTF. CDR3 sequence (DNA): TGTGCCAGCAGCTTAGGAGAGCAGGAATATTATGGCTACACCTTC.

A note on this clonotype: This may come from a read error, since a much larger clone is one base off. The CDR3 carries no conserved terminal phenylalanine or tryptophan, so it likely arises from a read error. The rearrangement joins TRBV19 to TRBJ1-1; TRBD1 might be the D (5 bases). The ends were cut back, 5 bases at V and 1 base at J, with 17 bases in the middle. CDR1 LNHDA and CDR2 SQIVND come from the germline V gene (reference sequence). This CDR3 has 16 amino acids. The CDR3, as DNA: TGTGCCAGTAGTGGCTCGGGGGGACGGTGGAACACTGAAGCTTTCTCT. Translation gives CASSGSGGRWNTEAFS.

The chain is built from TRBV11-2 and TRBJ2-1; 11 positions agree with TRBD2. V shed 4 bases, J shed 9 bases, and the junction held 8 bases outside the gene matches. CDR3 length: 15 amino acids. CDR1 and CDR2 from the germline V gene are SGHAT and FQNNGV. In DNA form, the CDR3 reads TGTGCCAGCAGCTCGATGACTAGCGGGGAGGGTGAGCAGTTCTTC. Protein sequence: CASSSMTSGEGEQFF.

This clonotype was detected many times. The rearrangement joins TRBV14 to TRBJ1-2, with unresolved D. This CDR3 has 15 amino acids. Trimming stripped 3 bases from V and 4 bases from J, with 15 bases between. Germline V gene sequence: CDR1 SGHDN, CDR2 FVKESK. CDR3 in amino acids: CASSQPSLSGYGYTF. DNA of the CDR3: TGTGCCAGCAGCCAGCCCTCCCTGTCTGGCTATGGCTACACCTTC. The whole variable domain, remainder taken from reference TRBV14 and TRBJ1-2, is EAGVTQFPSHSVIEKGQTVTLRCDPISGHDNLYWYRRVMGKEIKFLLHFVKESKQDESGMPNNRFLAERTGGTYSTLKVQPAELEDSGVYFCASSQPSLSGYGYTFGSGTRLTVV.

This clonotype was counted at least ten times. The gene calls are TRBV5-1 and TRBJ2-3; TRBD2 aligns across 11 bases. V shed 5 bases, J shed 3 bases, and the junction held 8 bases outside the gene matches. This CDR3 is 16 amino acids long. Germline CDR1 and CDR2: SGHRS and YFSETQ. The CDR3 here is CASRPIAGGPTDTQYF. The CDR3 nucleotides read TGCGCCAGCAGACCCATAGCGGGAGGGCCGACAGATACGCAGTATTTT.